This T cell receptor (beta chain) was obtained from a study of identical twins. General study points: There is a chance that invariant MAIT and iNKT cells partially muddied zero-insertion analyses. A lower insertion count was a feature of abundant cord blood beta clonotypes, with no such feature in memory repertoires.

The V end lost 3 bases, the J end lost 0 bases, and 10 bases lay between the germline ends. The germline CDR1 and CDR2 sequences are SGHNT and YENEEA. CDR3 length: 15 residues. This clonotype was seen a few times. The target antigen is unknown. A universal primer site came from template switching; cDNA carried unique molecular identifiers. TCRdb analysed the 5' RACE reads with MiXCR anew, one entry per CDR3 protein. The repertoire holds under 300,000 distinct CDR3 sequences, around an eighth seen once, with 8.8% in the top ten. Sequencing was done on a sample of memory (CD45RO+) T cells sorted from blood. The V gene is TRBV11-3, the J gene TRBJ2-3, with a tentative D call TRBD2 (6 bases). This TCR derives from a woman aged 18-29 years in good health. The CDR3 reads CASSLLRGSTDTQYF. The CDR3 DNA reads TGTGCCAGCAGCTTGTTGCGGGGAAGCACAGATACGCAGTATTTT.